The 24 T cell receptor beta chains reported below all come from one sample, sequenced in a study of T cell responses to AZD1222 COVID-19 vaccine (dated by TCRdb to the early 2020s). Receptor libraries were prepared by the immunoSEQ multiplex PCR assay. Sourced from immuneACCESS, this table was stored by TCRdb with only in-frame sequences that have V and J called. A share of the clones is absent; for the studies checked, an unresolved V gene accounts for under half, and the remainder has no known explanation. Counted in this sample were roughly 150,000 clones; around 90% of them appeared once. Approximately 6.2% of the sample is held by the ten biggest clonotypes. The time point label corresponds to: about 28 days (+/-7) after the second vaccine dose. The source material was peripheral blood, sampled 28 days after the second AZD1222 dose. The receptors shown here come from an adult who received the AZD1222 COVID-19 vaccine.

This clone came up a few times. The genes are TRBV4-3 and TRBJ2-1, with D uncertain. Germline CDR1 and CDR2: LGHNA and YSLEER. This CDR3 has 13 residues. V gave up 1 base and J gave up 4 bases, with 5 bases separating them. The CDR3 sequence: CASSQGYYNEQFF. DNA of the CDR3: TGCGCCAGCAGCCAAGGGTATTACAATGAGCAGTTCTTC.

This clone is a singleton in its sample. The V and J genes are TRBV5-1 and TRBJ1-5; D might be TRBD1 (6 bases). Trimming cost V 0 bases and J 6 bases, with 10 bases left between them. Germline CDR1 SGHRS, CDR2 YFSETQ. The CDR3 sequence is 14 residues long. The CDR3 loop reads CASSLGGAGQPQHF. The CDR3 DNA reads TGCGCCAGCAGCTTGGGGGGGGCGGGTCAGCCCCAGCATTTT.

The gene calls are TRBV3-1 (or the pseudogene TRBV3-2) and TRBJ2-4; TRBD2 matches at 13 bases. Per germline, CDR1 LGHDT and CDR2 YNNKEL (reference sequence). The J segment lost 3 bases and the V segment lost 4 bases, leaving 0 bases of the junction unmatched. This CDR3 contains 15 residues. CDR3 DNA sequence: TGTGCCAGCAGCCGACTAGCGGGGGGCAAAAACATTCAGTACTTC. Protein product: CASSRLAGGKNIQYF.

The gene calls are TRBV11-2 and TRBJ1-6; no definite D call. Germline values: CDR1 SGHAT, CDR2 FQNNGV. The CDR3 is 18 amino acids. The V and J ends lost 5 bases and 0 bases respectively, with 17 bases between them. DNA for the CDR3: TGTGCCAGCAGCCCCCGATTGGGCTTCCCCTCCTATAATTCACCCCTCCACTTT. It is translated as CASSPRLGFPSYNSPLHF.

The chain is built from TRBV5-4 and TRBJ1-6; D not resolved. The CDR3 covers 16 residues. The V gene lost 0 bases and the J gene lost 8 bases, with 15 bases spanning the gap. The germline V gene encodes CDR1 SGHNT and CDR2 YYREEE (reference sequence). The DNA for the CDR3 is TGTGCCAGCAGCTTGGCTCGGGAAAGGGTAGATTCACCCCTCCACTTT. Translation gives CASSLARERVDSPLHF. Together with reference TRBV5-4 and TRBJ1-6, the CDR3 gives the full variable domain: ETGVTQSPTHLIKTRGQQVTLRCSSQSGHNTVSWYQQALGQGPQFIFQYYREEENGRGNFPPRFSGLQFPNYSSELNVNALELDDSALYLCASSLARERVDSPLHFGNGTRLTVT.

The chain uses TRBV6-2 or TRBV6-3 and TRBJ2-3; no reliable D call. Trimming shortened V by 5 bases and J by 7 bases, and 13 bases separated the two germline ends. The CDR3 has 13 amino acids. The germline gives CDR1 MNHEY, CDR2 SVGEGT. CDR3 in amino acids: CASSLGGFYTQYF. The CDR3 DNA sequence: TGTGCCAGCAGTCTAGGCGGTTTTTATACGCAGTATTTT.

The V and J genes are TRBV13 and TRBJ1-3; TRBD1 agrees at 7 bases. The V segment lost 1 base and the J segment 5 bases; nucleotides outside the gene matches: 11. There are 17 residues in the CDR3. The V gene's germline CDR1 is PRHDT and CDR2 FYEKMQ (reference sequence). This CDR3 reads CASSLVWGQGERNTIYF. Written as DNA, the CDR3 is TGTGCCAGCAGCTTAGTATGGGGCCAGGGGGAAAGAAACACCATATATTTT.

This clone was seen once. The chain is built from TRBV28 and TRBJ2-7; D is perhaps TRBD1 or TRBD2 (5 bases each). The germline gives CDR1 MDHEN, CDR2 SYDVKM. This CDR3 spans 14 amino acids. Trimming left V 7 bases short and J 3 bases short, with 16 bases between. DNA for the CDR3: TGTGCCAGCAATCGGGGTCAGCAGGGCTACGAGCAGTACTTC. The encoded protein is CASNRGQQGYEQYF.

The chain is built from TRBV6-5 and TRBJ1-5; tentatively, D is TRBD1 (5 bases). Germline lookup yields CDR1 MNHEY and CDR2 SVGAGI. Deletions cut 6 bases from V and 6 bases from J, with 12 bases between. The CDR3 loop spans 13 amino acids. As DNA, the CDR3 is TGTGCCAGCAGGCAGGGAAGGGGTCAGCCCCAGCATTTT. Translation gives CASRQGRGQPQHF.

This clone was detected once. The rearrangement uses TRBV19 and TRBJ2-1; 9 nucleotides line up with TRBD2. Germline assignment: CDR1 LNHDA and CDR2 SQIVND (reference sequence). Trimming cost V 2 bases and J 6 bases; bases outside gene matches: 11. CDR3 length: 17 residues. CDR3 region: CASSIWEAGGNGNEQFF. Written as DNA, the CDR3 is TGTGCCAGTAGTATATGGGAAGCGGGAGGTAACGGCAATGAGCAGTTCTTC.

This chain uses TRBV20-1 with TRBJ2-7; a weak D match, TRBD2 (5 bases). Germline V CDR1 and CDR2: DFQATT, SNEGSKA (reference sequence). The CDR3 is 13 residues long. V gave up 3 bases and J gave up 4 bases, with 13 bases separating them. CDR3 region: CSASYSGEYEQYF. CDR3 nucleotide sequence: TGCAGTGCTAGTTACAGCGGAGAATACGAGCAGTACTTC.

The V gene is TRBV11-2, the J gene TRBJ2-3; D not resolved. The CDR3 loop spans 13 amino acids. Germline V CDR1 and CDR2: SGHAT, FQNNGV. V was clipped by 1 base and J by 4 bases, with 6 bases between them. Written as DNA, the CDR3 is TGTGCCAGCAGCTTAGCGGGTTCAGATACGCAGTATTTT. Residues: CASSLAGSDTQYF. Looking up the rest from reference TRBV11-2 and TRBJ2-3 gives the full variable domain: EAGVAQSPRYKIIEKRQSVAFWCNPISGHATLYWYQQILGQGPKLLIQFQNNGVVDDSQLPKDRFSAERLKGVDSTLKIQPAKLEDSAVYLCASSLAGSDTQYFGPGTRLTVL.

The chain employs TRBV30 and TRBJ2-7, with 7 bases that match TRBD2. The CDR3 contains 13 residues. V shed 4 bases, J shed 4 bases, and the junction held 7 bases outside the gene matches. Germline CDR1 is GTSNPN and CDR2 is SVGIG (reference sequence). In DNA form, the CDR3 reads TGTGCCTGGAACGCAGCGGGATTATACGAGCAGTACTTC. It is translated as CAWNAAGLYEQYF.

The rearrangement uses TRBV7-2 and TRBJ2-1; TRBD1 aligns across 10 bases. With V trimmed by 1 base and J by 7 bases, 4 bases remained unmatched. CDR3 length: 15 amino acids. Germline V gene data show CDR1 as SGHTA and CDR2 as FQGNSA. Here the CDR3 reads CASSLGTGGVNEQFF. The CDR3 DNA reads TGTGCCAGCAGCTTAGGGACAGGGGGAGTAAATGAGCAGTTCTTC.

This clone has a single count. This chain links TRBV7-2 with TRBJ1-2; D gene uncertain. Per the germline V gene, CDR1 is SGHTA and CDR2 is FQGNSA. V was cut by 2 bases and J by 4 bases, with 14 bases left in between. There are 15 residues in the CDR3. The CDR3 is CASSLLLRSTYGYTF. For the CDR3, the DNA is TGTGCCAGCAGCTTATTGTTACGGTCGACCTATGGCTACACCTTC. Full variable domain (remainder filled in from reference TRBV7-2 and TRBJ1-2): GAGVSQSPSNKVTEKGKDVELRCDPISGHTALYWYRQSLGQGLEFLIYFQGNSAPDKSGLPSDRFSAERTGGSVSTLTIQRTQQEDSAVYLCASSLLLRSTYGYTFGSGTRLTVV.

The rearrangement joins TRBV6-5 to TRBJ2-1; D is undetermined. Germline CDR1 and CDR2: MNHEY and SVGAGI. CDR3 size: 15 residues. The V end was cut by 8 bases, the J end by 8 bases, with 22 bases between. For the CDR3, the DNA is TGTGCCAGCTTCCCCTCTAGGATATTTCCGTATGAGCAGTTCTTC. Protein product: CASFPSRIFPYEQFF.

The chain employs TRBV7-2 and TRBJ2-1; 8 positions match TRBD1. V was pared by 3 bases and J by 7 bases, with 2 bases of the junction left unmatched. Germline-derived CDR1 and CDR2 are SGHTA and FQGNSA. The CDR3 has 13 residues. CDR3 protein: CASSLYRGNEQFF. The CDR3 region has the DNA TGTGCCAGCAGCTTGTACAGGGGGAATGAGCAGTTCTTC.

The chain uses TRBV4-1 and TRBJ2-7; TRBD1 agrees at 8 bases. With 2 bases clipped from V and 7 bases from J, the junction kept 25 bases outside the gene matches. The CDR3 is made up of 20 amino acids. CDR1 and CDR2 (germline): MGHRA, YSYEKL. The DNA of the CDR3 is TGCGCCAGCAGCCAATATTCATGGGGGACAGGACCCCGAGATGGAAGTGAGCAGTACTTC. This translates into CASSQYSWGTGPRDGSEQYF.

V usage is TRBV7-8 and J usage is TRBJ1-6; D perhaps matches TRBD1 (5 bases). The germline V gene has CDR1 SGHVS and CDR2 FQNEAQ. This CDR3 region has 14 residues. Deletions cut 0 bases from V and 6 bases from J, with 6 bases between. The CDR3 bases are TGTGCCAGCAGCTTAGCGGGACCTAATTCACCCCTCCACTTT. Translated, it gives CASSLAGPNSPLHF.

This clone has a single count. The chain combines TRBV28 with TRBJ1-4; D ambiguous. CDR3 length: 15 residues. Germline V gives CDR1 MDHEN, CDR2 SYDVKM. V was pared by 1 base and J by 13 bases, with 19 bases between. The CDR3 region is CASSLSKSGFKRLFF. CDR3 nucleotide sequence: TGTGCCAGCAGTTTATCCAAGTCCGGGTTTAAAAGACTGTTTTTT.

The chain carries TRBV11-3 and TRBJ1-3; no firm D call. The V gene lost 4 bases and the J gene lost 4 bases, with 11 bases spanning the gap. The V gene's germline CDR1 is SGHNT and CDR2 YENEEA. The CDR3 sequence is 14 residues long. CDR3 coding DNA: TGTGCCAGCAGCTCGGACCTGGCGGGAAACACCATATATTTT. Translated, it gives CASSSDLAGNTIYF.

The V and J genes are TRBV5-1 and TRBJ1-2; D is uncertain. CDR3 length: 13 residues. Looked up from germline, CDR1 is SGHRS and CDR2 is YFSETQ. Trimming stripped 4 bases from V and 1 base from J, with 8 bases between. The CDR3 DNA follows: TGCGCCAGCAGCCGGACGGATAACTATGGCTACACCTTC. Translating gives CASSRTDNYGYTF.

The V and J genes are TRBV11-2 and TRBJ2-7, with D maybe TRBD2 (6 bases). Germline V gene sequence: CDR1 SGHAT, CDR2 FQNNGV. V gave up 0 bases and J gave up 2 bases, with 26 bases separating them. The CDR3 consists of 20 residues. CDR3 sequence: CASSLEPPRRWAGPTYEQYF. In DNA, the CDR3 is TGTGCCAGCAGCTTAGAGCCCCCCCGGCGGTGGGCGGGGCCAACCTACGAGCAGTACTTC. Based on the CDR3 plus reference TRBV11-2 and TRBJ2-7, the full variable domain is EAGVAQSPRYKIIEKRQSVAFWCNPISGHATLYWYQQILGQGPKLLIQFQNNGVVDDSQLPKDRFSAERLKGVDSTLKIQPAKLEDSAVYLCASSLEPPRRWAGPTYEQYFGPGTRLTVT.

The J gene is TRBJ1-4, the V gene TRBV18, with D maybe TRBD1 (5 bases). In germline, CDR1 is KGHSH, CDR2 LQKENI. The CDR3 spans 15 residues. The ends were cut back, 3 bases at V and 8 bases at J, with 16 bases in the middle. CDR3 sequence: CASSPPAGGREKLFF. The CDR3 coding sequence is TGTGCCAGCTCACCTCCCGCGGGGGGTAGAGAAAAACTGTTTTTT.